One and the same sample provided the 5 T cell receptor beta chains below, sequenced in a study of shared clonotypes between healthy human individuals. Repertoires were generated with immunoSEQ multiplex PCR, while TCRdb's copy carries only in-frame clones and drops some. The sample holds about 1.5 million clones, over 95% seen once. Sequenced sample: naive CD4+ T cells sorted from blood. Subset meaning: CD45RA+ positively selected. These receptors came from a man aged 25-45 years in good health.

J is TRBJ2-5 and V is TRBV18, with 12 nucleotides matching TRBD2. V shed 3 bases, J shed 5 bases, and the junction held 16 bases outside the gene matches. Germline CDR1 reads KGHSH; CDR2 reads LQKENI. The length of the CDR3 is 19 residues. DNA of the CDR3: TGTGCCAGCTCACCTGACAGGAGACTAGCGGGAGATGTATCGGAGACCCAGTACTTC. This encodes CASSPDRRLAGDVSETQYF.

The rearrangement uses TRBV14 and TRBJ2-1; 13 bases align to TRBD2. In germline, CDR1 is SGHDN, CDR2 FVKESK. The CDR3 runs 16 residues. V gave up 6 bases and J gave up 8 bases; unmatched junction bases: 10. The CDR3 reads CASSQRGLAGWYEQFF. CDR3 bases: TGTGCCAGCAGTCAACGGGGACTAGCGGGATGGTATGAGCAGTTCTTC.

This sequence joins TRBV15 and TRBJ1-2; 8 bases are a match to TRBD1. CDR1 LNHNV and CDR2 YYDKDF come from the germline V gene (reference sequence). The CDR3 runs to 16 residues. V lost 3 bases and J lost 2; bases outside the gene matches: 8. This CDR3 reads CATSSPPRTGNYGYTF. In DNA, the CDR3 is TGTGCCACCAGCAGCCCACCGCGGACAGGGAACTATGGCTACACCTTC.

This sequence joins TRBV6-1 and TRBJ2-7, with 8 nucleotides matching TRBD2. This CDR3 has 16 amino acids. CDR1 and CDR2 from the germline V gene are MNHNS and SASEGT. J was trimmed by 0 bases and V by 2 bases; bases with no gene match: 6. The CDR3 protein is CASSEFLAGSSYEQYF. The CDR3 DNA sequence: TGTGCCAGCAGTGAATTCCTAGCGGGTAGCTCCTACGAGCAGTACTTC.

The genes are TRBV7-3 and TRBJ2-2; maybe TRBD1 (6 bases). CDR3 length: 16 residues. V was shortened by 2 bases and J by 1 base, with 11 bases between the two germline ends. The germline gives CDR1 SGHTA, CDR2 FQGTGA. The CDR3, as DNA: TGTGCCAGCAGCTTACAGGGCAGGGGGAACACCGGGGAGCTGTTTTTT. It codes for CASSLQGRGNTGELFF.